This TCR beta chain originates from a study of T cell repertoires in cytomegalovirus infection. Study-wide background: It can be stated that public TCR beta signatures indicated CMV infection as well as a matching HLA type.

Each CDR3 protein is one row after TCRdb ran MiXCR on the reads. The table lists approximately 140,000 distinct CDR3 sequences, around 25% of them singletons. Points on this clonotype: No antigen is known for it.

This CDR3 spans 15 amino acids. Germline V gene sequence: CDR1 SGHDT, CDR2 YYEEEE. Between the trimmed V and J ends, which lost 1 base and 6 bases, there was a span of 11 bases. Study outcomes and limitations: People with CMV and the relevant HLA were identified by cumulative public TCR beta family frequency. Dominating the ex vivo response were HLA-C-restricted CMV-specific TCR beta clonotypes.

The sample taken for sequencing was PBMCs, sequenced either directly or after in vitro stimulation (not recorded which). This chain connects TRBV5-6 to TRBJ1-6; TRBD1 is a possible D gene (5 bases). The source of this sequence is a human donor in good health (CMV status not recorded). Some clones in this sample may be carry-over from other donors' samples. CDR3 protein: CASSLRQFGNSPLHF. CDR3 bases: TGTGCCAGCAGCTTGCGACAGTTCGGTAATTCACCCCTCCACTTT.